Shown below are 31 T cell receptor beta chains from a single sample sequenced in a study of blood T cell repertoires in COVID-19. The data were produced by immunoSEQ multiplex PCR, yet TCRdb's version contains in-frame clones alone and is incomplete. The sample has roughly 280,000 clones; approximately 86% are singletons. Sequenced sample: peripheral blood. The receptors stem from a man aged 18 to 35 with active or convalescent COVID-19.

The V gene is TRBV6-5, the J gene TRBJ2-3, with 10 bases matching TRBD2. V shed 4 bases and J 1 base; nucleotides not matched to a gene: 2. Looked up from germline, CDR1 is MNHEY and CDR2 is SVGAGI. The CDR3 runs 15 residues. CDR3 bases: TGTGCCAGCAGTTTTAGCGGGGGGCGCACAGATACGCAGTATTTT. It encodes CASSFSGGRTDTQYF.

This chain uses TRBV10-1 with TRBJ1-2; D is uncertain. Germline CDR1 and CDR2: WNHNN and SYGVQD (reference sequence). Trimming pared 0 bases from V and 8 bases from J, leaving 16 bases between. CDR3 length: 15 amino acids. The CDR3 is CASSESREGVIGYTF. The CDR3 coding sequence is TGCGCCAGCAGTGAGTCCCGGGAGGGAGTGATCGGCTACACCTTC.

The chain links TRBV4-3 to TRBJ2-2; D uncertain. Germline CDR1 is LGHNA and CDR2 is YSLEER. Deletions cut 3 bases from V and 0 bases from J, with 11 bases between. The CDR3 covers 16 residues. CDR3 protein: CASSQARGTNTGELFF. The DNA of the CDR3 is TGCGCCAGCAGCCAGGCCCGAGGAACGAACACCGGGGAGCTGTTTTTT.

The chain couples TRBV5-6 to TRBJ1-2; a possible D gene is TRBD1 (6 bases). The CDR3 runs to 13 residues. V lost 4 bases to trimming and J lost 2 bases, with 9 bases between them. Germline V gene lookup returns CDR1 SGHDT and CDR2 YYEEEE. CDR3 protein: CASSTGHNYGYTF. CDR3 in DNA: TGTGCCAGCAGCACGGGACACAACTATGGCTACACCTTC.

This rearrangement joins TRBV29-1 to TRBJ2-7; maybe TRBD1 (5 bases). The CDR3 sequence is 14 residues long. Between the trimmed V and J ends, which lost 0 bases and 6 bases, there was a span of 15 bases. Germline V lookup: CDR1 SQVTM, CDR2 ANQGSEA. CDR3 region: CSVEENIIGAEQYF. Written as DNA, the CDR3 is TGCAGCGTTGAAGAGAATATTATAGGGGCCGAGCAGTACTTC.

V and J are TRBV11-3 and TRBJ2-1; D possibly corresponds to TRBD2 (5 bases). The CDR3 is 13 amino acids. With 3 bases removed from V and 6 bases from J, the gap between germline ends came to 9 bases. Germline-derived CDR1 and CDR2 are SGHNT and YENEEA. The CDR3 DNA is TGTGCCAGCAGCTTGAATAGCGTCAATGAGCAGTTCTTC. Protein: CASSLNSVNEQFF.

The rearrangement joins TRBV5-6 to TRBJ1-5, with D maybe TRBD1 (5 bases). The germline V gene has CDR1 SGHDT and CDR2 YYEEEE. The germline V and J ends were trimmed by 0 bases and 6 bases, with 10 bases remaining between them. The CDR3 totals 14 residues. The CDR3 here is CASSLGQGSQPQHF. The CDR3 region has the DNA TGTGCCAGCAGCTTGGGTCAGGGTAGTCAGCCCCAGCATTTT.

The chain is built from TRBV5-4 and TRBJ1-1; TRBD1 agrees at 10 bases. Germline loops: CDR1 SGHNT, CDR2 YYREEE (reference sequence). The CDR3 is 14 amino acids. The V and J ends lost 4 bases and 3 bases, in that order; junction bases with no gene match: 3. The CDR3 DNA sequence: TGTGCCAGCAGCACCGGGACAGGGGACACTGAAGCTTTCTTT. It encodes CASSTGTGDTEAFF.

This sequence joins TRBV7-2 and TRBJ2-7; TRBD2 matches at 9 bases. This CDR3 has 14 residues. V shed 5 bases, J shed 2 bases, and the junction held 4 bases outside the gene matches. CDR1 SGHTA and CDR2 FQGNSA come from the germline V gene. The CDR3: CASSPGTSPYEQYF. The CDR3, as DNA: TGTGCCAGCAGCCCGGGGACTAGCCCCTACGAGCAGTACTTC.

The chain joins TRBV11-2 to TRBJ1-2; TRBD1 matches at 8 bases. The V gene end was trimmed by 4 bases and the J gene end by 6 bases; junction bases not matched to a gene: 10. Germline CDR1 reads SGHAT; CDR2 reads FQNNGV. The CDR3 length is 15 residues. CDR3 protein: CASSSLQTGANGYTF. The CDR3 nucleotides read TGTGCCAGCAGCTCCCTCCAGACAGGGGCAAATGGCTACACCTTC.

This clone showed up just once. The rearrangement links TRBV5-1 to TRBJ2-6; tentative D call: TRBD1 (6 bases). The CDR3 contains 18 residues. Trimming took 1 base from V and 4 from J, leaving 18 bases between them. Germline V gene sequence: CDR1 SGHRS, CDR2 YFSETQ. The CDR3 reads CASSLLVRGSYGANVLTF. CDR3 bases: TGCGCCAGCAGCTTGTTAGTCAGGGGTTCATACGGGGCCAACGTCCTGACTTTC.

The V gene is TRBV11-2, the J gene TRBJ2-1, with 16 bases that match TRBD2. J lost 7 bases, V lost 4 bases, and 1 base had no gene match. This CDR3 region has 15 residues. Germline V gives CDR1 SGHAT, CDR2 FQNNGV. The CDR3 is CASSSGLAGGNEQFF. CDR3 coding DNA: TGTGCCAGCAGCTCGGGACTAGCGGGAGGGAATGAGCAGTTCTTC.

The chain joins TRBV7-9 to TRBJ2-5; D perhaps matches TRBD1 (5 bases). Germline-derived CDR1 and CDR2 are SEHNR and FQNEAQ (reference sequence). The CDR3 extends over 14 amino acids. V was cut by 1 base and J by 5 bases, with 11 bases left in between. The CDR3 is CASSLVQGGETQYF. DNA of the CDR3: TGTGCCAGCAGCTTAGTTCAGGGTGGGGAGACCCAGTACTTC.

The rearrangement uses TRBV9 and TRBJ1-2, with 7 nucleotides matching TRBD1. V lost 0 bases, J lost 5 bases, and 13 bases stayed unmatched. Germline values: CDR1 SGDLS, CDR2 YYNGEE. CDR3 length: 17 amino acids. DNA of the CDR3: TGTGCCAGCAGCGTAGGGCCGGGGCAGGGGGGATTATATGGCTACACCTTC. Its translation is CASSVGPGQGGLYGYTF.

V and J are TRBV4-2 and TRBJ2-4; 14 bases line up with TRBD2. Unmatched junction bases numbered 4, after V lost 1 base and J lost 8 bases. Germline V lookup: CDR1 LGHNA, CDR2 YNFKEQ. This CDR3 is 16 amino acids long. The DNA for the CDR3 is TGTGCCAGCAGCCAAGCCGGGACTAGCGGGGGTCACATTCAGTACTTC. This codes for CASSQAGTSGGHIQYF.

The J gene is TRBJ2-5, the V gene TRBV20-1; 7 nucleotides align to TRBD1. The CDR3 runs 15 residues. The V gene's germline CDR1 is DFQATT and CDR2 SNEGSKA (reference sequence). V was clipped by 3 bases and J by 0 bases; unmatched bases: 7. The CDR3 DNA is TGCAGTGCTAGTTATGGCAGGGGGTACCAAGAGACCCAGTACTTC. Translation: CSASYGRGYQETQYF.

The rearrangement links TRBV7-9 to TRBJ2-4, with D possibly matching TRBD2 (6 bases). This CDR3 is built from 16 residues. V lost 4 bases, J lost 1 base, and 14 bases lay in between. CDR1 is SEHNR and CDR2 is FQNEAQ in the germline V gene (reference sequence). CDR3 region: CASSSPGGQAKNIQYF. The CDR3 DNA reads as TGTGCCAGCAGCTCTCCCGGGGGTCAGGCCAAAAACATTCAGTACTTC.

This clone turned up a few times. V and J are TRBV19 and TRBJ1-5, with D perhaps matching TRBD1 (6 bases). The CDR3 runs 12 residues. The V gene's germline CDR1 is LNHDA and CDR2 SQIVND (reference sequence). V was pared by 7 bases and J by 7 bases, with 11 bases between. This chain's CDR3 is CASKDSGQPQHF. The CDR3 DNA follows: TGTGCCAGTAAGGACAGCGGACAGCCCCAGCATTTT. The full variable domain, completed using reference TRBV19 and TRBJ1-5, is DGGITQSPKYLFRKEGQNVTLSCEQNLNHDAMYWYRQDPGQGLRLIYYSQIVNDFQKGDIAEGYSVSREKKESFPLTVTSAQKNPTAFYLCASKDSGQPQHFGDGTRLSIL.

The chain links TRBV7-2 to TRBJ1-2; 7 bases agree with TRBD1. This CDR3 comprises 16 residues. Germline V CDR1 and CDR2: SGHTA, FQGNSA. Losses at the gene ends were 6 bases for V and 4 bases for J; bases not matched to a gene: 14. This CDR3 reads CASRRGGQGVFYGYTF. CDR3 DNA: TGTGCCAGCAGGCGCGGGGGGCAGGGGGTCTTCTATGGCTACACCTTC.

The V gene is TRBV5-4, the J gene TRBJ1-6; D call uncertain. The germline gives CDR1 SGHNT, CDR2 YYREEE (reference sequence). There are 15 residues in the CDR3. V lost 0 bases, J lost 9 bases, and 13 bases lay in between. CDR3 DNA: TGTGCCAGCAGCTTGGAAACAGCTCCGACTTCACCCCTCCACTTT. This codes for CASSLETAPTSPLHF. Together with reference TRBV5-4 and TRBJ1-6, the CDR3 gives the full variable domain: ETGVTQSPTHLIKTRGQQVTLRCSSQSGHNTVSWYQQALGQGPQFIFQYYREEENGRGNFPPRFSGLQFPNYSSELNVNALELDDSALYLCASSLETAPTSPLHFGNGTRLTVT.

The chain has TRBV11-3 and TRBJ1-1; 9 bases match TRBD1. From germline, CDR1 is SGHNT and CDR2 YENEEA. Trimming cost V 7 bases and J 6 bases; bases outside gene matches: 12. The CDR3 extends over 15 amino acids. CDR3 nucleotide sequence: TGTGCCAGCACCTCAACGGGACAGGGTGGACCTGAAGCTTTCTTT. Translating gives CASTSTGQGGPEAFF.

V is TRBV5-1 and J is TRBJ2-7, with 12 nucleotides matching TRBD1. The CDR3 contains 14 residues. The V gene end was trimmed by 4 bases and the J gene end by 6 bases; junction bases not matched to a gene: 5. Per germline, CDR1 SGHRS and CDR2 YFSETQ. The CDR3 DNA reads TGCGCCAGCAGCGCGGGACAGGGGGCGATCGAGCAGTACTTC. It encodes CASSAGQGAIEQYF.

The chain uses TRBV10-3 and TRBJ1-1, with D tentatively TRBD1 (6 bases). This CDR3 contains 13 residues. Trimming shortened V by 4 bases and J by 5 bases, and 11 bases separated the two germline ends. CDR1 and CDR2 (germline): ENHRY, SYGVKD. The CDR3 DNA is TGTGCCATCAGTGGTAGCAGGGGAACTGAAGCTTTCTTT. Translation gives CAISGSRGTEAFF.

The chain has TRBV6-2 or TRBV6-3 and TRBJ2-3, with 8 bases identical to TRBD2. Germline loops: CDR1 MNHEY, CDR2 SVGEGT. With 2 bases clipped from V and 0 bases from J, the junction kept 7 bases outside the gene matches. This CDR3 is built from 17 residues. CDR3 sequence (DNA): TGTGCCAGCAGTTACCTCCTGACTAGCGCGAGCACAGATACGCAGTATTTT. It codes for CASSYLLTSASTDTQYF.

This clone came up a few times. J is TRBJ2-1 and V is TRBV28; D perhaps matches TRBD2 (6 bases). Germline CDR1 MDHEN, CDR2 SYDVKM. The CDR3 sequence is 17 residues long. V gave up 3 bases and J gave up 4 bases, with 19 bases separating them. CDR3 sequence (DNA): TGTGCCAGCAGTTTCGGAGGGTGGAGGACCTCATACAATGAGCAGTTCTTC. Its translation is CASSFGGWRTSYNEQFF.

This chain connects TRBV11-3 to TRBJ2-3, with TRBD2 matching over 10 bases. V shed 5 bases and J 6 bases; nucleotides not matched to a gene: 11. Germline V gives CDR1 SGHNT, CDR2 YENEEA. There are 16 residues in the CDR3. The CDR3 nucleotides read TGTGCCAGCAGCATTACCCTAGCGGGAGTTGGGGATACGCAGTATTTT. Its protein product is CASSITLAGVGDTQYF. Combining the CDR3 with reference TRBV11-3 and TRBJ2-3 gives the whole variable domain EAGVVQSPRYKIIEKKQPVAFWCNPISGHNTLYWYLQNLGQGPELLIRYENEEAVDDSQLPKDRFSAERLKGVDSTLKIQPAELGDSAVYLCASSITLAGVGDTQYFGPGTRLTVL.

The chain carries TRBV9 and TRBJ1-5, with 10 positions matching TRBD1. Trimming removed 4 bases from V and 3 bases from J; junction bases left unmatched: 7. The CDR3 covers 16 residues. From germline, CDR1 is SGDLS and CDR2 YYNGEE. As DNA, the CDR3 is TGTGCCAGCAGCCAGGGGACAGGGGCTTCCAATCAGCCCCAGCATTTT. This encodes CASSQGTGASNQPQHF.

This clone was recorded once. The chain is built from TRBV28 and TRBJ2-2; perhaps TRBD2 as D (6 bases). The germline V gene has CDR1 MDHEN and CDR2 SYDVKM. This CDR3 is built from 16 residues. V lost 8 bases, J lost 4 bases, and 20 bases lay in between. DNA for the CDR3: TGTGCCAGCGTGACTGGAGGGGCGATGGGCACCGGGGAGCTGTTTTTT. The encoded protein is CASVTGGAMGTGELFF.

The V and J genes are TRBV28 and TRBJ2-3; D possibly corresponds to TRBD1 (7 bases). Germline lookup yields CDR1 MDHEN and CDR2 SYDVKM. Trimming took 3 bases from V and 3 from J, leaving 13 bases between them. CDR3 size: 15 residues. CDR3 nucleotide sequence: TGTGCCAGCAGTTTGGAGCAGGGGGGAACAGATACGCAGTATTTT. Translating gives CASSLEQGGTDTQYF. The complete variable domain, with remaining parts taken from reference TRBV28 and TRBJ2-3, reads DVKVTQSSRYLVKRTGEKVFLECVQDMDHENMFWYRQDPGLGLRLIYFSYDVKMKEKGDIPEGYSVSREKKERFSLILESASTNQTSMYLCASSLEQGGTDTQYFGPGTRLTVL.

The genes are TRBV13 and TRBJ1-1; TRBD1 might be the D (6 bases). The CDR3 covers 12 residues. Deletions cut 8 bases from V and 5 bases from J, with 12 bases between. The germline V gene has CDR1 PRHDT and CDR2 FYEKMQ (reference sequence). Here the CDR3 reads CASHRVGTEAFF. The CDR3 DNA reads TGTGCCAGCCACAGGGTAGGGACTGAAGCTTTCTTT.

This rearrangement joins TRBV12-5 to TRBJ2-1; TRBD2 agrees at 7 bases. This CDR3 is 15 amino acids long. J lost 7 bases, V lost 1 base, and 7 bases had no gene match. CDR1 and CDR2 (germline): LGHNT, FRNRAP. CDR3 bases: TGTGCTAGTGGTTTGGGGGCGGGGGAAGTTAATGAGCAGTTCTTC. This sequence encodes CASGLGAGEVNEQFF.